This is a list of T cell receptor beta chains from one sample in a study of cytomegalovirus exposure and HLA in healthy donors. Some clones are missing from TCRdb's copy, which holds only in-frame ones; the method was immunoSEQ multiplex PCR. The sample lists roughly 60,000 clones, roughly 90% occurring once. The sample consisted of PBMCs. The source of these receptors is a woman aged 30 to 39 in good health and CMV-seronegative. Both conserved end residues are part of each CDR3.

len,v_gene,j_gene,CDR3aa
15,TRBV9,TRBJ2-5,CASSADHRGDETQYF
15,TRBV30,TRBJ2-7,CAWRIRGGLSYEQYF
11,TRBV18,TRBJ2-5,CASSLQETQYF
14,TRBV27,TRBJ1-1,CASSLRGGITEAFF
16,TRBV27,TRBJ2-1,CASSLSNFGGGDEQFF
16,TRBV7-8,TRBJ1-5,CASSLGVWAPNQPQHF
17,TRBV7-6,TRBJ2-7,CASSLPPRRVATREQYF
15,TRBV30,TRBJ1-2,CAWRATPQGAWGYTF
16,TRBV27,TRBJ2-5,CASSLSKTSGPETQYF
14,TRBV6-5,TRBJ2-7,CASSLIVGSYEQYF
18,TRBV27,TRBJ1-5,CASSPTPGGAVLTQPQHF
18,TRBV19,TRBJ2-3,CASSIEAWREEGGGTQYF
15,TRBV28,TRBJ2-5,CASSSGQGSQETQYF
13,TRBV7-2,TRBJ1-2,CASTPQGNYGYTF
16,TRBV19,TRBJ2-1,CASTRGLVPSDNEQFF
12,TRBV11-3,TRBJ2-1,CASSLTSGIQFF
17,TRBV11-1,TRBJ2-1,CASSLNGGGLSYNEQFF
15,TRBV9,TRBJ1-1,CASSVDSYLNTEAFF
14,TRBV6-5,TRBJ2-1,CASSYGGPHDEQFF
17,TRBV6-1,TRBJ1-2,CASSERDSTLSLRGYTF
12,TRBV6-5,TRBJ1-5,CASRSNNQPQHF
14,TRBV6-5,TRBJ2-5,CAGSYSGGRETQYF
15,TRBV29-1,TRBJ2-1,CSVEAGGISYNEQFF
16,TRBV6-6,TRBJ2-1,CASSHSLPETGDEQFF
17,TRBV25-1,TRBJ2-7,CASSGAGAERYLSEQYF
12,TRBV7-9,TRBJ2-1,CASSPGTVEQFF
12,TRBV27,TRBJ2-5,CASSSQGETQYF
16,TRBV18,TRBJ2-1,CASSPPLAENYNEQFF
16,TRBV27,TRBJ2-1,CASKGAVFSSYNEQFF
18,TRBV25-1,TRBJ1-4,CASSDLKFRDSTLEKLFF
16,TRBV19,TRBJ2-2,CASKGGRGDYTGELFF
13,TRBV2,TRBJ1-5,CATSGQLFQPQHF
16,TRBV27,TRBJ1-1,CASSLSTGGGYTEAFF
16,TRBV21-1,TRBJ1-3,CASSKVYRGSGNTIYF
15,TRBV4-3,TRBJ1-4,CASSYTGTVNEKLFF
16,TRBV7-8,TRBJ2-5,CASSLEEAHLIQTQYF
15,TRBV5-1,TRBJ2-2,CASNLGSGGTGELFF
15,TRBV7-8,TRBJ1-1,CASSFPESGRTEAFF
15,TRBV11-3,TRBJ2-7,CASRHRRLADYEQYF
16,TRBV4-2,TRBJ2-1,CASSQGGQGGYNEQFF
14,TRBV11-2,TRBJ1-1,CASSLVTQNTEAFF
15,TRBV18,TRBJ2-3,CASSPTSAPTDTQYF
15,TRBV7-9,TRBJ2-2,CASTSRLADTGELFF
13,TRBV11-2,TRBJ2-7,CASSAGGSYEQYF
17,TRBV4-1,TRBJ2-3,CASSQDSRGGRADTQYF
13,TRBV6-5,TRBJ2-7,CASGEGQGYEQYF
13,TRBV25-1,TRBJ1-1,CASSDQGFTEAFF
13,TRBV6-6,TRBJ1-5,CASSSVENQPQHF
13,TRBV7-6,TRBJ2-5,CASSLDREETQYF
14,TRBV29-1,TRBJ2-7,CSVSPSGRTYEQYF
16,TRBV28,TRBJ1-2,CASSIARDRLNYGYTF
14,TRBV7-9,TRBJ1-1,CASSPPTANTEAFF
15,TRBV6-5,TRBJ2-1,CASSYRQSSYNEQFF
16,TRBV25-1,TRBJ1-1,CASSGHGGPRNTEAFF
17,TRBV7-9,TRBJ2-7,CASSLLRESTGRDEQYF
15,TRBV27,TRBJ2-7,CASSLLGERAYEQYF
16,TRBV4-2,TRBJ1-3,CASSQDTPNSGNTIYF
13,TRBV27,TRBJ2-7,CASSHDFSYEQYF
14,TRBV6-5,TRBJ2-5,CASSYRAGGETQYF